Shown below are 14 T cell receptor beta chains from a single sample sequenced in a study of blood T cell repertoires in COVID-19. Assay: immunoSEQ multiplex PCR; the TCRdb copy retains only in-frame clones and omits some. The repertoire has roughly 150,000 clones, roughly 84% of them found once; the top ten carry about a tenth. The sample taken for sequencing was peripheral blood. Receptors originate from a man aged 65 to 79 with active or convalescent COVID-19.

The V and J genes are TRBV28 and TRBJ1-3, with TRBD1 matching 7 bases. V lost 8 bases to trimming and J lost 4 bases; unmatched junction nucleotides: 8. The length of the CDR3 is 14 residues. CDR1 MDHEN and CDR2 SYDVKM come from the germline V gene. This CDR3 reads CASVPTGAGNTIYF. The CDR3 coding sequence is TGTGCCAGCGTCCCCACAGGGGCAGGAAACACCATATATTTT.

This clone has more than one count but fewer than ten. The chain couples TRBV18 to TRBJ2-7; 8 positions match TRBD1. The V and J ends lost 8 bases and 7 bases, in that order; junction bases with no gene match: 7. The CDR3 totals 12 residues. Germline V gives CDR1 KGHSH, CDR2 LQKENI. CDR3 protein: CASRQGAREQYF. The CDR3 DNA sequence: TGTGCCAGCCGTCAGGGGGCGCGGGAGCAGTACTTC.

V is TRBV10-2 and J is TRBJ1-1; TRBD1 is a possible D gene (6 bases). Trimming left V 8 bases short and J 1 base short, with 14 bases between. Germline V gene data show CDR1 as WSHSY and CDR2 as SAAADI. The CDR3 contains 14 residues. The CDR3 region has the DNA TGCGCCAGCTTACCTCACAGGGAGAACACTGAAGCTTTCTTT. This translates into CASLPHRENTEAFF.

The CDR3 DNA follows: TGTGCCAGCAGCCCCCCTAGGAACACTGAAGCTTTCTTT. Translation: CASSPPRNTEAFF. The chain has TRBV28 and TRBJ1-1, with no clear D. V was pared by 6 bases and J by 1 base, with 9 bases between. This CDR3 comprises 13 residues. Germline V gene lookup returns CDR1 MDHEN and CDR2 SYDVKM.

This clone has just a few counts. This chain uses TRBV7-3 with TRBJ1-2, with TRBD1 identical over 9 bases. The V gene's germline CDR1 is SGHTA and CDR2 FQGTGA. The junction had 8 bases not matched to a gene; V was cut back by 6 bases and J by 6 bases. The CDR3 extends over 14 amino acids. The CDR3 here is CASSPGQGSDGYTF. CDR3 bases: TGTGCCAGCAGTCCGGGACAGGGCTCCGATGGCTACACCTTC.

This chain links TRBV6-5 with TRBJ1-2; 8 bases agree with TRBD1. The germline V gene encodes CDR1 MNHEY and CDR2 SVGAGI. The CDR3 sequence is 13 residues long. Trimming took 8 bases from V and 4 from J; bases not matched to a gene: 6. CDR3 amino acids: CASDRGEFYGYTF. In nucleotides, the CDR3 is TGTGCCAGCGACAGGGGAGAATTCTATGGCTACACCTTC.

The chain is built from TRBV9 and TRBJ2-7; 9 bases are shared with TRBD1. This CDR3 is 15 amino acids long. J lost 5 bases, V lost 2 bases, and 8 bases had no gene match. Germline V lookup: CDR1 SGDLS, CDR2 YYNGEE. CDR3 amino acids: CASSVATGGIHEQYF. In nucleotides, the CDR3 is TGTGCCAGCAGCGTGGCGACAGGGGGTATCCACGAGCAGTACTTC.

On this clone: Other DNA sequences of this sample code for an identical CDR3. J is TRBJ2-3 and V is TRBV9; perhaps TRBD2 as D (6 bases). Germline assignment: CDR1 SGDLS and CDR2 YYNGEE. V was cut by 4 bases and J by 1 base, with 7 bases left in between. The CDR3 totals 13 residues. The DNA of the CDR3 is TGTGCCAGCAGCCCTAGCGGCACAGATACGCAGTATTTT. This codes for CASSPSGTDTQYF.

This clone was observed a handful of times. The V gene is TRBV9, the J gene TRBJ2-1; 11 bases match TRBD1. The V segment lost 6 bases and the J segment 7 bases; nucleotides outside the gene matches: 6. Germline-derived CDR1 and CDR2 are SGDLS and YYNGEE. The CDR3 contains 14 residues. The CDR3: CASNAGTGGNEQFF. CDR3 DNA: TGTGCCAGCAACGCCGGGACAGGGGGGAATGAGCAGTTCTTC. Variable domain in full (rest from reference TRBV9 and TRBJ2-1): DSGVTQTPKHLITATGQRVTLRCSPRSGDLSVYWYQQSLDQGLQFLIQYYNGEERAKGNILERFSAQQFPDLHSELNLSSLELGDSALYFCASNAGTGGNEQFFGPGTRLTVL.

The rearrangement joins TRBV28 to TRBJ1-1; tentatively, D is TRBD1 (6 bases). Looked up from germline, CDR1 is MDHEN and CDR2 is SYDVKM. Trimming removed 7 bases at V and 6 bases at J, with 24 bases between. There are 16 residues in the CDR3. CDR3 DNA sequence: TGTGCCAGCATCTCCGCAGCGCCTCAGGGGAGAGCTGAAGCTTTCTTT. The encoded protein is CASISAAPQGRAEAFF.

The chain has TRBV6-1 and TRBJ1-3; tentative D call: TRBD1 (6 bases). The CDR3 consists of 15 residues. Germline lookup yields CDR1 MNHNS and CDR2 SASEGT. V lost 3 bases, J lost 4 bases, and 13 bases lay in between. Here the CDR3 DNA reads TGTGCCAGCAGTGAGAACAGGGTGAGCGGAAACACCATATATTTT. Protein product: CASSENRVSGNTIYF.

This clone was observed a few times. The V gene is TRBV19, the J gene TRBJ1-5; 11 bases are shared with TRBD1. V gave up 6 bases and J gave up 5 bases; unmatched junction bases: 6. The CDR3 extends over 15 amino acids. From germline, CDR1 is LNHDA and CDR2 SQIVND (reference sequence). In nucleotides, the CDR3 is TGTGCCAGTAGATTGGGACAGGGGGTTCATCAGCCCCAGCATTTT. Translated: CASRLGQGVHQPQHF.

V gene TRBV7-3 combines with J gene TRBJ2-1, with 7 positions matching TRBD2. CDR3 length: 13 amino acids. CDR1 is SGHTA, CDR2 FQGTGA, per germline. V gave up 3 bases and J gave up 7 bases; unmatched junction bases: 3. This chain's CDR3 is CASSLSGNNEQFF. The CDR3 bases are TGTGCCAGCAGCTTGAGCGGGAATAATGAGCAGTTCTTC.

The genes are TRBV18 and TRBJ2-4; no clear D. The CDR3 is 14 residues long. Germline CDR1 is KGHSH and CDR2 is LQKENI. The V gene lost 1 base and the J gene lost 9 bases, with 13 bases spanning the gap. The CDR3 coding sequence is TGTGCCAGCTCACCACTCGACCTTACGGGCATTCAGTACTTC. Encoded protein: CASSPLDLTGIQYF. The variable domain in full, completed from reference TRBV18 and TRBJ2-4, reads NAGVMQNPRHLVRRRGQEARLRCSPMKGHSHVYWYRQLPEEGLKFMVYLQKENIIDESGMPKERFSAEFPKEGPSILRIQQVVRGDSAAYFCASSPLDLTGIQYFGAGTRLSVL.